The rows below give T cell receptor beta chains drawn from one sample of a study of long-term antiretroviral therapy in people with HIV. Assay used: immunoSEQ multiplex PCR; TCRdb lists only in-frame clones, some missing. The table has around 25,000 clones, 86% seen once. The sequencing used unsorted PBMCs, collected 1.9 years after starting antiretroviral therapy. The receptors here all came from a woman aged 25 to 45 with HIV. Each CDR3 is given with its conserved first and last residue. D genes are given only for firm matches. For some rows the clone size is stated as once, few or many, or as a class when expanded; others skip it.

j_gene: TRBJ2-1; abundance: -; d_gene: -; v_gene: TRBV29-1; CDR3aa: CSVEGNEQFF; CDR3nt: TGCAGCGTTGAGGGGAATGAGCAGTTCTTC
j_gene: TRBJ1-1; abundance: -; d_gene: -; v_gene: TRBV6-5; CDR3aa: CASSYRGDNTEAFF; CDR3nt: TGTGCCAGCAGTTATAGGGGGGATAACACTGAAGCTTTCTTT
j_gene: TRBJ2-7; abundance: few; d_gene: -; v_gene: TRBV6-1; CDR3aa: CASSEKGPTFPPYEQYF; CDR3nt: TGTGCCAGCAGTGAAAAGGGACCGACCTTCCCTCCCTACGAGCAGTACTTC
j_gene: TRBJ1-4; abundance: -; d_gene: TRBD1; v_gene: TRBV6-5; CDR3aa: CASSYARGRGEKLFF; CDR3nt: TGTGCCAGCAGTTACGCCAGGGGGAGGGGTGAAAAACTGTTTTTT
j_gene: TRBJ1-5; abundance: -; d_gene: -; v_gene: TRBV6-1; CDR3aa: CATLQGGNQPQHF; CDR3nt: TGTGCCACCTTACAGGGTGGCAATCAGCCCCAGCATTTT
j_gene: TRBJ1-5; abundance: -; d_gene: -; v_gene: TRBV5-1; CDR3aa: CASREAGDSNQPQHF; CDR3nt: TGCGCCAGCAGAGAGGCAGGGGATAGCAATCAGCCCCAGCATTTT
j_gene: TRBJ2-2; abundance: -; d_gene: TRBD1; v_gene: TRBV7-8; CDR3aa: CASSRGTGYTGELFF; CDR3nt: TGTGCCAGCAGCCGCGGGACAGGGTACACCGGGGAGCTGTTTTTT
j_gene: TRBJ2-1; abundance: -; d_gene: TRBD1; v_gene: TRBV27; CDR3aa: CASSAAGYPGQSYNEQFF; CDR3nt: TGTGCCAGCAGTGCCGCGGGTTATCCGGGACAGTCCTACAATGAGCAGTTCTTC
j_gene: TRBJ1-2; abundance: -; d_gene: -; v_gene: TRBV7-9; CDR3aa: CASSHWPQRSNYGYTF; CDR3nt: TGTGCCAGCAGCCATTGGCCACAGCGTTCGAACTATGGCTACACCTTC
j_gene: TRBJ1-1; abundance: -; d_gene: TRBD1; v_gene: TRBV11-2; CDR3aa: CASTSWDRGLDTEAFF; CDR3nt: TGTGCCAGCACCTCTTGGGACAGGGGGCTCGACACTGAAGCTTTCTTT
j_gene: TRBJ1-2; abundance: -; d_gene: -; v_gene: TRBV5-1; CDR3aa: CASSSRSQTNYGYTF; CDR3nt: TGCGCCAGCAGCTCTCGCAGTCAGACAAACTATGGCTACACCTTC
j_gene: TRBJ1-5; abundance: -; d_gene: -; v_gene: TRBV5-8; CDR3aa: CASRGGNLASNQPQHF; CDR3nt: TGTGCCAGCAGGGGTGGCAACCTAGCTAGCAATCAGCCCCAGCATTTT
j_gene: TRBJ2-7; abundance: -; d_gene: -; v_gene: TRBV5-4; CDR3aa: CASSLEGRRYEQYF; CDR3nt: TGTGCCAGCAGCTTGGAGGGTAGGCGCTACGAGCAGTACTTC
j_gene: TRBJ2-2; abundance: -; d_gene: TRBD1; v_gene: TRBV5-1; CDR3aa: CASSPYRQGTGELFF; CDR3nt: TGCGCCAGCAGCCCCTACCGACAGGGCACCGGGGAGCTGTTTTTT
j_gene: TRBJ1-1; abundance: few; d_gene: -; v_gene: TRBV2; CDR3aa: CASSRGEGTEAFF; CDR3nt: TGTGCCAGTAGCCGAGGGGAGGGGACTGAAGCTTTCTTT
j_gene: TRBJ2-1; abundance: once; d_gene: TRBD2; v_gene: TRBV10-3; CDR3aa: CAISSSSTSGGGYEQFF; CDR3nt: TGTGCCATCAGTTCAAGTTCGACTAGCGGGGGAGGATATGAGCAGTTCTTC
j_gene: TRBJ1-4; abundance: -; d_gene: -; v_gene: TRBV6-5; CDR3aa: CASSPWRDSNEKLFF; CDR3nt: TGTGCCAGCAGTCCCTGGAGGGACTCTAATGAAAAACTGTTTTTT
j_gene: TRBJ1-2; abundance: -; d_gene: -; v_gene: TRBV6-1; CDR3aa: CASSDRDGFYYGYTF; CDR3nt: TGTGCCAGCAGTGACCGGGACGGATTCTATTATGGCTACACCTTC
j_gene: TRBJ1-2; abundance: once; d_gene: -; v_gene: TRBV30; CDR3aa: CALLRTPNYGYTF; CDR3nt: TGTGCCCTTCTAAGGACACCGAACTATGGCTACACCTTC
j_gene: TRBJ1-5; abundance: -; d_gene: -; v_gene: TRBV10-2; CDR3aa: CASSTGFRSGPQHF; CDR3nt: TGCGCCAGCAGTACCGGGTTTCGATCAGGGCCCCAGCATTTT
j_gene: TRBJ2-3; abundance: -; d_gene: TRBD2; v_gene: TRBV9; CDR3aa: CASSVAPSGASTDTQYF; CDR3nt: TGTGCCAGCAGCGTAGCTCCCAGCGGGGCCAGCACAGATACGCAGTATTTT
j_gene: TRBJ2-3; abundance: -; d_gene: -; v_gene: TRBV18; CDR3aa: CASSSTGDTDTQYF; CDR3nt: TGTGCCAGCTCCTCCACGGGGGACACAGATACGCAGTATTTT
j_gene: TRBJ2-6; abundance: -; d_gene: -; v_gene: TRBV30; CDR3aa: CARKGSLISGANVLTF; CDR3nt: TGTGCCCGGAAGGGCAGCTTAATCTCTGGGGCCAACGTCCTGACTTTC
j_gene: TRBJ1-1; abundance: -; d_gene: -; v_gene: TRBV29-1; CDR3aa: CSAYRVYTEAFF; CDR3nt: TGCAGCGCGTACAGGGTGTACACTGAAGCTTTCTTT
j_gene: TRBJ2-5; abundance: -; d_gene: TRBD1; v_gene: TRBV5-1; CDR3aa: CASSTDRGRETQYF; CDR3nt: TGCGCCAGCAGCACAGACAGGGGGAGGGAGACCCAGTACTTC
j_gene: TRBJ2-4; abundance: -; d_gene: -; v_gene: TRBV27; CDR3aa: CASSATGTAKNIQYF; CDR3nt: TGTGCCAGCAGCGCCACCGGGACCGCCAAAAACATTCAGTACTTC
j_gene: TRBJ1-1; abundance: -; d_gene: TRBD1; v_gene: TRBV6-1; CDR3aa: CASSELGQGALYTEAFF; CDR3nt: TGTGCCAGCAGTGAATTAGGACAGGGGGCGCTTTATACTGAAGCTTTCTTT